Listed below are T cell receptor delta chains from one sample, sequenced in a study of Vδ1+ human thymocytes. With CATT, TCRdb re-called clones from the multiplex PCR reads. The sample has about 55,000 delta-chain clones, about 15% seen once. Sequenced sample: Vdelta1+ gamma-delta thymocytes from the thymus. These TCRs come from a boy less than two years old who had congenital heart surgery. Both conserved end residues are part of each CDR3. D genes are given only for firm matches. Some rows have no size entry. The others give once, few or many, or a class for an expanded clone.

>-|TRDJ2|few|TRDV1
TGTGCTCTTGGGGAACTTTCACGAAAGACAGCACAACTCTTCTTT
CALGELSRKTAQLFF
>TRDD3|TRDJ1|-|TRDV1
TGTGCTCTTGGGGAACTCGCGTTCGGGGGATGGGAGTGGGGTAAACTCATCTTT
CALGELAFGGWEWGKLIF
>TRDD3|TRDJ1|-|TRDV1
TGTGCTCTTGGGACCTCTACTGGGGGATACTTAACCGATAAACTCATCTTT
CALGTSTGGYLTDKLIF
>TRDD3|TRDJ1|-|TRDV1
TGTGCTCTTGGGGAAAAAGTTCCCTTCCTACGTTCCGGATACTGGGGGATACAGGCCACTACCGATAAACTCATCTTT
CALGEKVPFLRSGYWGIQATTDKLIF
>-|TRDJ1|-|TRDV1
TGTGCTCTTGGGGACTACGGGGGCTCTGTGTCCGATAAACTCATCTTT
CALGDYGGSVSDKLIF
>TRDD3|TRDJ1|-|TRDV1
TGTGCTCTTGGGTTTACCTCGGGGGATACCGATAAACTCATCTTT
CALGFTSGDTDKLIF
>TRDD3|TRDJ1|few|TRDV1
TGTGCTCTTGGGGAACCGATTCCCACTGGGGGAACTATATACACCGATAAACTCATCTTT
CALGEPIPTGGTIYTDKLIF
>TRDD3|TRDJ1|-|TRDV1
TGTGCTCTTGGGGAAAGTCCTACGGCCTCTCGACGGGACTGGGGGATTTGCACCGATAAACTCATCTTT
CALGESPTASRRDWGICTDKLIF
>-|TRDJ1|-|TRDV1
TGTGCTCTTGGGGAATTAAAGAGGGGACGGTACACCGATAAACTCATCTTT
CALGELKRGRYTDKLIF
>TRDD3|TRDJ1|few|TRDV1
TGTGCTCTTGGGGAACTAAGGGCCGTGTTCAACTGGGGGATACTGGGTAAACTCATCTTT
CALGELRAVFNWGILGKLIF
>TRDD3|TRDJ1|few|TRDV1
TGTGCTCTTGGGGAACTTGCCCTCTGGGGGATACGCGTGTACACCGATAAACTCATCTTT
CALGELALWGIRVYTDKLIF
>TRDD3|TRDJ1|-|TRDV1
TGTGCTCTTGGGGAACGCGAGACTCCAACCTACTGGGGGATACCAGATAAACTCATCTTT
CALGERETPTYWGIPDKLIF
>-|TRDJ1|few|TRDV1
TGTGCTCTTGGGGCGATTACTGACTGGGCTATCTTCCGACTCATCTTT
CALGAITDWAIFRLIF
>TRDD3|TRDJ1|few|TRDV1
TGTGCTCTTGGGGATCCCGCCTCGACTGGGGGATACATAGGATCGTACACCGATAAACTCATCTTT
CALGDPASTGGYIGSYTDKLIF
>-|TRDJ1|few|TRDV1
TGTGCTCTTGGGGGACAACCCTTCCTACGTTGTACTGGGGGACAGTACACCGATAAACTCATCTTT
CALGGQPFLRCTGGQYTDKLIF
>-|TRDJ1|-|TRDV1
TGTGCTCTTGGGGACCTACGACGGGGATTTAGGGGCACCGATAAACTCATCTTT
CALGDLRRGFRGTDKLIF
>TRDD3|TRDJ1|-|TRDV2
TGTGCCTGTGACACAAGGGGTGCCTGGGGGATCTCGTACACCGATAAACTCATCTTT
CACDTRGAWGISYTDKLIF
>TRDD3|TRDJ1|-|TRDV1
TGTGCTCTTGGGGACCATCCTACGCCTCAACTGGGGATACGCTTGTACACCGATAAACTCATCTTT
CALGDHPTPQLGIRLYTDKLIF
>TRDD3|TRDJ1|few|TRAV29/DV5
TGTGCAGCTATCCCCGGGGGGCTTCAAAACTGGGGGGACACCGATAAACTCATCTTT
CAAIPGGLQNWGDTDKLIF
>TRDD3|TRDJ1|few|TRDV1
TGTGCTCTTGGCCCTGGTTACCACTGGGGGATACTGCGGGTCATCTTT
CALGPGYHWGILRVIF
>TRDD3|TRDJ1|few|TRDV1
TGTGCTCTTGGGGAACTACGTACGTTGTGGGGGATAAAATCCACCGATAAACTCATCTTT
CALGELRTLWGIKSTDKLIF
>-|TRDJ1|-|TRDV2
TGTGCCTGTGTAATCGGGGGGAAGACCGATAAACTCATCTTT
CACVIGGKTDKLIF
>-|TRDJ1|few|TRDV1
TGTGCTCTTGGCATTGGAACACGACCGAAGGATATGGAACTCATCTTT
CALGIGTRPKDMELIF
>TRDD3|TRDJ1|few|TRDV1
TGTGCTCTTGGGGACCTTTTACTGGGGGGGAACACCGATAAACTCATCTTT
CALGDLLLGGNTDKLIF
>TRDD3|TRDJ1|-|TRDV1
TGTGCTCTTGGGGAACTCAACTACTTCATGGGACTGGGGGATACTGGGCAAGACACCGATAAACTCATCTTT
CALGELNYFMGLGDTGQDTDKLIF
>-|TRDJ2|few|TRDV1
TGTGCTCTTGGCCATTGGGAGGCCTTCCTACCCCTACTGGGGGTCCCTTTGACAGCACAACTCTTCTTT
CALGHWEAFLPLLGVPLTAQLFF
>-|TRDJ1|few|TRDV1
TGTGCTCTACGAGCCTTCCCGACCGATAAACTCATCTTT
CALRAFPTDKLIF
>TRDD3|TRDJ1|-|TRDV1
TGTGCTCTTGGGGAACGGTCTCGGGACTGGGGGAGCCCCACCGATAAACTCATCTTT
CALGERSRDWGSPTDKLIF
>TRDD3|TRDJ1|-|TRDV1
TGTGCTCTTGGGGAACTTGACGTACTGGGGGATACCACCCTGTACACCGATAAACTCATCTTT
CALGELDVLGDTTLYTDKLIF
>TRDD3|TRDJ1|-|TRDV1
TGTGCTCTTGGGGACTACTACTGGGGGGACTTGAGGACCGATAAACTCATCTTT
CALGDYYWGDLRTDKLIF
>-|TRDJ1|-|TRDV1
TGTGCTCTTGGGGAGACCTTCCTATCGGGGGATAGTCGCGATAAACTCATCTTT
CALGETFLSGDSRDKLIF
>-|TRDJ1|few|TRDV2
TGTGCCTGTGGCACCGAACTGCCACATAAACTCATCTTT
CACGTELPHKLIF
>-|TRDJ1|-|TRDV1
TGTGCTCTTGGGGATTTTCCTACTGGGGATACCCGTAAACTCATCTTT
CALGDFPTGDTRKLIF
>TRDD3|TRDJ1|few|TRDV1
TGTGCTCTTGGGGTCCAGCAGGTATTCGGTTGGGGGATACGCGCCTCCGATAAACTCATCTTT
CALGVQQVFGWGIRASDKLIF
>-|TRDJ1|few|TRDV1
TGTGCTCTTGGGGCACCTACGCGGTTACTGGAGAACACCGATAAACTCATCTTT
CALGAPTRLLENTDKLIF
>-|TRDJ1|few|TRDV1
TGTGCTCTTGGGGTTCCTACGGTACGCCTTGGGGGGCCCCCGTACACCGATAAACTCATCTTT
CALGVPTVRLGGPPYTDKLIF
>TRDD3|TRDJ1|-|TRDV1
TGTGCTCTTGGGGACCCCCAAGGCCTTCCTAAGTACTGGGGGATGGGTGAGGCCGATAAACTCATCTTT
CALGDPQGLPKYWGMGEADKLIF
>TRDD3|TRDJ1|few|TRDV1
TGTGCTCTTGGGATTTGTGGAGACTGGGGGATACTAGGCTACACCGATAAACTCATCTTT
CALGICGDWGILGYTDKLIF
>-|TRDJ1|few|TRDV1
TGTGCTCTTGGGGTTTTCCGAAGGCGGATACCCTACACCGATAAACTCATCTTT
CALGVFRRRIPYTDKLIF
>TRDD3|TRDJ1|-|TRDV1
TGTGCTCTTGGGGAACTTAAACTAGATACCTTTTACTGGGGGATAGATCTCGGCACCGATAAACTCATCTTT
CALGELKLDTFYWGIDLGTDKLIF
>TRDD3|TRDJ1|-|TRDV1
TGTGCTCTTGGGGAACGGGAGGCCTTCCCCACGAGGAACTGGGGGTTCTACACCGATAAACTCATCTTT
CALGEREAFPTRNWGFYTDKLIF
>-|TRDJ1|few|TRDV1
TGTGCTCTTGGCTTCATCGGATGTCTGGGCACCGATAAACTCATCTTT
CALGFIGCLGTDKLIF
>TRDD3|TRDJ1|few|TRDV1
TGTGCTCTTAGGGAACTCCCCTACTGGGGGATAAAAGGCCCCTTTGGCACCGATAAACTCATCTTT
CALRELPYWGIKGPFGTDKLIF
>TRDD3|TRDJ1|-|TRDV1
TGTGCTCTTGGGGCCTTCCTACGTAATGGCTGGGGGATACGTGGCGCGTACACCGATAAACTCATCTTT
CALGAFLRNGWGIRGAYTDKLIF
>-|TRDJ1|-|TRAV29/DV5
TGTGCAGCAAGCGTCCCGGTGGGATACACCGATAAACTCATCTTT
CAASVPVGYTDKLIF
>-|TRDJ1|few|TRDV1
TGTGCTCTTGGGGAACTTCCCCCTAGCCCCGATAAACTCATCTTT
CALGELPPSPDKLIF
>TRDD3|TRDJ1|-|TRDV1
TGTGCTCTTGGGGGCCAAGCTTTCCCTTCATTAGCATACTGGGGGATCCTGTACACCGATAAACTCATCTTT
CALGGQAFPSLAYWGILYTDKLIF